Following are 2 T cell receptor beta chains from one sample sequenced in a study of shared clonotypes between healthy human individuals (dated by TCRdb to 2018 to 2021). The method behind the library was the immunoSEQ multiplex PCR assay. TCRdb took over this immuneACCESS table, retaining in-frame rearrangements with V and J assigned. Such tables are incomplete; in checked studies, under half of the missing clones stem from an unresolved V gene, and the remainder is unexplained. Within this sample are around 300,000 clones, with 87% of them counted one time only. Around 16% of the sample rests with the top ten. Sequenced: memory CD8+ T cells sorted from blood. The cell subset or site label here, explained by the study, means: CD45RO+ cells pooled with CCR7-negative TemRA cells. The receptor source for this set is a young man in good health.

There are a few counts of this clone. This chain connects TRBV4-2 to TRBJ2-7; 9 bases match TRBD2. The CDR3 extends over 16 amino acids. V dropped 0 bases and J dropped 2; count of bases not matched to a gene: 5. Germline loops: CDR1 LGHNA, CDR2 YNFKEQ. CDR3 nucleotides: TGTGCCAGCAGCCAAGAGGCTAGCGGGACTACCTACGAGCAGTACTTC. Encoded protein: CASSQEASGTTYEQYF.

The chain links TRBV5-1 to TRBJ2-2; possibly TRBD2 for D (6 bases). Germline V gene data show CDR1 as SGHRS and CDR2 as YFSETQ. The CDR3 consists of 15 residues. V shed 8 bases and J shed 6 bases, with 20 bases lying between them. In DNA form, the CDR3 reads TGCGCCAGTCGGGAACTAGCTGAGGTGGCCGGGGAGCTGTTTTTT. Its protein product is CASRELAEVAGELFF.